These 23 T cell receptor beta chains came from one sample sequenced in a study of cytomegalovirus exposure and HLA in healthy donors. It was with 60 Vbeta and 13 Jbeta primers that the PCR ran. Method: immunoSEQ multiplex PCR; TCRdb's copy keeps in-frame clones and lacks some. The data contain 160,000 or so clones, roughly 87% of them singletons. Sequencing was done on a sample of PBMCs. These receptors were obtained from a woman aged 45-65 years in good health and CMV-seronegative.

The chain uses TRBV28 and TRBJ1-1, with unresolved D. The V end was cut by 3 bases, the J end by 4 bases, with 18 bases between. The CDR3 sequence is 16 residues long. Germline values: CDR1 MDHEN, CDR2 SYDVKM. The CDR3 DNA reads TGTGCCAGCAGTTTGTCGGACTGGTCGGTCGGCACTGAAGCTTTCTTT. It is translated as CASSLSDWSVGTEAFF.

The chain recombines TRBV25-1 with TRBJ2-7, with 11 positions matching TRBD2. The germline V gene has CDR1 MGHDK and CDR2 SYGVNS. The CDR3 runs to 15 residues. The ends lost 6 bases at V and 8 bases at J; junction bases unmatched: 12. The CDR3 here is CASRPTSGISSQQYF. The CDR3 DNA sequence: TGTGCCAGCAGGCCGACTAGCGGGATTTCTTCTCAGCAGTACTTC.

The chain employs TRBV5-1 and TRBJ2-6; 11 bases line up with TRBD1. Per the germline V gene, CDR1 is SGHRS and CDR2 is YFSETQ. After removal of 0 bases from V and 3 bases from J, the junction contained 11 bases not matched to a gene. This CDR3 has 20 amino acids. CDR3 DNA sequence: TGCGCCAGCAGCTTGGCCCCGGGACAGGGGGGGCGGTTTGGGGCCAACGTCCTGACTTTC. Its translation is CASSLAPGQGGRFGANVLTF.

The chain links TRBV6-5 to TRBJ2-1; a weak D match, TRBD1 (6 bases). The CDR3 totals 16 residues. Germline CDR1 and CDR2: MNHEY and SVGAGI. V shed 0 bases and J shed 8 bases, with 17 bases lying between them. CDR3 protein: CASSYSRPTNRDEQFF. The CDR3 nucleotides are TGTGCCAGCAGTTACTCAAGACCCACCAACAGGGATGAGCAGTTCTTC.

DNA of the CDR3: TGTGCCAGCAGTTCAGGCGTCCCCTACAATGAGCAGTTCTTC. Amino acid sequence: CASSSGVPYNEQFF. The chain has TRBV28 and TRBJ2-1; D unclear. The germline V gene encodes CDR1 MDHEN and CDR2 SYDVKM. V lost 4 bases to trimming and J lost 2 bases, with 9 bases between them. The CDR3 sequence is 14 residues long.

This clone was detected a few times. The rearrangement links TRBV7-9 to TRBJ2-1; 7 nucleotides agree with TRBD2. Germline V gene lookup returns CDR1 SEHNR and CDR2 FQNEAQ (reference sequence). The CDR3 is made up of 12 amino acids. The V and J ends lost 11 bases and 0 bases, in that order; junction bases with no gene match: 1. The CDR3 DNA reads TGTGCCCGCGGGAGCTCCTACAATGAGCAGTTCTTC. Translation: CARGSSYNEQFF.

In regard to this clone: Germline is not matched at one junction end, which may reflect a read error. The CDR3 protein is CSSIPEQGNSGEQYF. The CDR3 DNA is TGTTCCAGCATTCCCGAACAGGGGAATAGTGGCGAGCAGTACTTC. The gene calls are TRBV7-9 and TRBJ2-7; 7 nucleotides match TRBD1. The CDR3 consists of 15 residues. Germline V CDR1 and CDR2: SEHNR, FQNEAQ (reference sequence).

The chain has TRBV9 and TRBJ1-2, with D maybe TRBD1 (5 bases). CDR1 is SGDLS, CDR2 YYNGEE, per germline. Trimming removed 4 bases at V and 2 bases at J, with 6 bases between. This CDR3 has 12 residues. CDR3 nucleotide sequence: TGTGCCAGCAGCCGACAGAACTATGGCTACACCTTC. The encoded protein is CASSRQNYGYTF. Full variable domain (remainder filled in from reference TRBV9 and TRBJ1-2): DSGVTQTPKHLITATGQRVTLRCSPRSGDLSVYWYQQSLDQGLQFLIQYYNGEERAKGNILERFSAQQFPDLHSELNLSSLELGDSALYFCASSRQNYGYTFGSGTRLTVV.

This chain connects TRBV7-8 to TRBJ2-3; weak D call: TRBD1 (5 bases). CDR1 and CDR2 (germline): SGHVS, FQNEAQ. The CDR3 is 15 residues long. Trimming removed 1 base from V and 6 bases from J, with 14 bases in between. Here the CDR3 DNA reads TGTGCCAGCAGCTTAGGTTACAGGTCAGGGGATACGCAGTATTTT. Translated: CASSLGYRSGDTQYF.

This chain joins TRBV7-3 and TRBJ2-7, with D perhaps matching TRBD2 (6 bases). CDR3 length: 18 residues. Trimming cost V 1 base and J 1 base, with 20 bases left between them. CDR1 and CDR2 (germline): SGHTA, FQGTGA. CDR3 sequence (DNA): TGTGCCAGCAGCTTAAAGCCGAGCGGGCCTACGGGATCCTACGAGCAGTACTTC. Amino acid sequence: CASSLKPSGPTGSYEQYF.

The rearrangement uses TRBV12-5 and TRBJ1-2; 7 bases fit TRBD1. This CDR3 has 13 amino acids. Trimming removed 6 bases from V and 7 bases from J; junction bases left unmatched: 8. Germline CDR1 LGHNT, CDR2 FRNRAP. CDR3 DNA sequence: TGTGCTAGTGGGTCAACAGGGGCCGTTGGCTACACCTTC. Protein product: CASGSTGAVGYTF. Supplemented by reference TRBV12-5 and TRBJ1-2, the full variable domain reads DARVTQTPRHKVTEMGQEVTMRCQPILGHNTVFWYRQTMMQGLELLAYFRNRAPLDDSGMPKDRFSAEMPDATLATLKIQPSEPRDSAVYFCASGSTGAVGYTFGSGTRLTVV.

The chain is built from TRBV11-3 and TRBJ2-5, with D perhaps matching TRBD1 (6 bases). The CDR3 is made up of 15 amino acids. The germline V gene encodes CDR1 SGHNT and CDR2 YENEEA. Between the trimmed V and J ends, which lost 5 bases and 5 bases, there was a span of 18 bases. The CDR3 DNA follows: TGTGCCAGCAGCATAGGGCCAGGGGACCGCGAGACCCAGTACTTC. Protein: CASSIGPGDRETQYF.

The V and J genes are TRBV10-1 and TRBJ2-4, with TRBD1 identical over 10 bases. The V gene's germline CDR1 is WNHNN and CDR2 SYGVQD (reference sequence). The CDR3 covers 15 residues. J lost 12 bases, V lost 6 bases, and 14 bases had no gene match. The CDR3 region is CASSPGTGAGLDQYF. The CDR3 coding sequence is TGCGCCAGCAGCCCCGGGACAGGGGCCGGCTTAGATCAGTACTTC.

The chain employs TRBV28 and TRBJ1-5, with a tentative D call TRBD1 (5 bases). There are 15 residues in the CDR3. CDR1 MDHEN and CDR2 SYDVKM come from the germline V gene. V gave up 7 bases and J gave up 5 bases, with 18 bases separating them. The DNA of the CDR3 is TGTGCCAGCACCCCCTCGGACATTACCTATCAGCCCCAGCATTTT. Translated: CASTPSDITYQPQHF.

The chain recombines TRBV18 with TRBJ2-7; 9 positions agree with TRBD1. CDR1 is KGHSH and CDR2 is LQKENI in the germline V gene. The CDR3 is 15 amino acids. Trimming took 1 base from V and 6 from J; bases not matched to a gene: 7. The CDR3 nucleotides are TGTGCCAGCTCACCACTGCGGACAGGGGCGACCGAGCAGTACTTC. As protein: CASSPLRTGATEQYF.

The rearrangement uses TRBV7-9 and TRBJ1-2, with 9 positions matching TRBD1. Per the germline V gene, CDR1 is SEHNR and CDR2 is FQNEAQ (reference sequence). The CDR3 length is 14 residues. The junction had 9 bases not matched to a gene; V was cut back by 5 bases and J by 8 bases. CDR3 DNA sequence: TGTGCCAGCAGCCTCGAGGGACAGGGAGTCGGCTACACCTTC. Translated: CASSLEGQGVGYTF.

Only one count was recorded for this clone. This rearrangement joins TRBV11-2 to TRBJ1-2, with TRBD1 matching over 8 bases. CDR3 length: 14 residues. Per the germline V gene, CDR1 is SGHAT and CDR2 is FQNNGV. The ends lost 0 bases at V and 4 bases at J; junction bases unmatched: 1. CDR3 region: CASSLEGQGYGYTF. For the CDR3, the DNA is TGTGCCAGCAGCTTAGAAGGACAGGGCTATGGCTACACCTTC.

The chain carries TRBV6-1 and TRBJ1-3, with D maybe TRBD1 (5 bases). This CDR3 has 14 residues. Germline V gene sequence: CDR1 MNHNS, CDR2 SASEGT. Trimming removed 4 bases from V and 0 bases from J, with 7 bases in between. The CDR3 loop reads CASSVDSSGNTIYF. CDR3 coding DNA: TGTGCCAGCAGTGTTGACAGCTCTGGAAACACCATATATTTT.

The CDR3 is CASSSLSGGGEQYF. In DNA, the CDR3 is TGTGCCAGCAGCTCCCTATCGGGGGGGGGCGAGCAGTACTTC. The genes are TRBV5-6 and TRBJ2-7; 8 bases are a match to TRBD2. Germline trimming cut 3 bases from V and 6 bases from J; bases unmatched to any gene: 8. There are 14 residues in the CDR3. Germline loops: CDR1 SGHDT, CDR2 YYEEEE.

The chain employs TRBV11-3 and TRBJ2-3, with 7 positions matching TRBD2. V trimming: 2 bases; J trimming: 1 base; junction bases outside the gene matches: 3. CDR1 and CDR2 from the germline V gene are SGHNT and YENEEA. The CDR3 consists of 15 residues. Here the CDR3 DNA reads TGTGCCAGCAGCTTAACTAGCGACCGCACAGATACGCAGTATTTT. Its protein is CASSLTSDRTDTQYF.

The CDR3 loop is CAWGGASTDTQYF. For the CDR3, the DNA is TGTGCCTGGGGGGGGGCCAGCACAGATACGCAGTATTTT. The rearrangement links TRBV30 to TRBJ2-3, with D perhaps matching TRBD2 (7 bases). The CDR3 sequence is 13 residues long. Germline V gives CDR1 GTSNPN, CDR2 SVGIG (reference sequence). Trimming cost V 5 bases and J 0 bases, with 9 bases left between them.

V usage is TRBV5-4 and J usage is TRBJ2-2; TRBD1 matches at 7 bases. Germline V gives CDR1 SGHNT, CDR2 YYREEE (reference sequence). The CDR3 runs to 14 residues. Trimming cost V 6 bases and J 10 bases; bases outside gene matches: 12. CDR3 residues: CASKTGSVKEELFF. The CDR3 coding sequence is TGTGCCAGCAAGACAGGGAGTGTTAAGGAGGAGCTGTTTTTT.

V is TRBV5-3 and J is TRBJ1-5, with unresolved D. TRBV5-3 is treated as an ORF (open reading frame) with a function not yet certain. Trimming stripped 2 bases from V and 0 bases from J, with 9 bases between. This CDR3 region has 15 residues. The CDR3 spells CARSFSGVSNQPQHF. The CDR3 nucleotides are TGTGCCAGAAGCTTTTCAGGTGTTAGCAATCAGCCCCAGCATTTT.